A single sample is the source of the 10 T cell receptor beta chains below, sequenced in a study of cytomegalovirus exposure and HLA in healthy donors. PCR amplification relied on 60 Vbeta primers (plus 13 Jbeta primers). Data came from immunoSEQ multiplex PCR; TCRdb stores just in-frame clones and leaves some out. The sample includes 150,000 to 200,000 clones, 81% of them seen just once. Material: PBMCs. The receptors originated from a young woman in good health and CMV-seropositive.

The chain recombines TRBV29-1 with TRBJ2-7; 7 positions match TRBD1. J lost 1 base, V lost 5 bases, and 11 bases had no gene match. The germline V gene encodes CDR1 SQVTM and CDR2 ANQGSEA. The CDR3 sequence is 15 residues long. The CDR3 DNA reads TGCAGCGTTCGTGGTGGGACAGCCCTTTCCTACGAGCAGTACTTC. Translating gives CSVRGGTALSYEQYF.

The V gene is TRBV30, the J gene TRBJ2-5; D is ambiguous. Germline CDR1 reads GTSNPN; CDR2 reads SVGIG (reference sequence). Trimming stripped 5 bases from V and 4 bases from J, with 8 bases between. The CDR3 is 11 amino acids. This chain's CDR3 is CAWEEGETQYF. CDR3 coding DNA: TGTGCCTGGGAGGAAGGAGAGACCCAGTACTTC.

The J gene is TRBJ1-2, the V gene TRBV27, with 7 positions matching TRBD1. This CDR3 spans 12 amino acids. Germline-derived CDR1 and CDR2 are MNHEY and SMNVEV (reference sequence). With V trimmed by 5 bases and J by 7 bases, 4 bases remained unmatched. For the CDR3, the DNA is TGTGCCAGCAGTGCAGGGACAGTTGGCTACACCTTC. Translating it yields CASSAGTVGYTF.

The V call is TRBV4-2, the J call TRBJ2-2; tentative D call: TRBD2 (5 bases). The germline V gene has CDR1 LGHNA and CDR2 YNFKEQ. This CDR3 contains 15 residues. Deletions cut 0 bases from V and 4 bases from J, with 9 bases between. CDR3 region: CASSQEVGATGELFF. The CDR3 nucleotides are TGTGCCAGCAGCCAAGAGGTGGGAGCCACCGGGGAGCTGTTTTTT.

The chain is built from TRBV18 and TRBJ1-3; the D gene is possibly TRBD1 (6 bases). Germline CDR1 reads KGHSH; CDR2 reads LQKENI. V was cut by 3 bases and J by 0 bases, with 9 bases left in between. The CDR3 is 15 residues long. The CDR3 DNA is TGTGCCAGCTCACCCCGGACAGCCTCTGGAAACACCATATATTTT. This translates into CASSPRTASGNTIYF.

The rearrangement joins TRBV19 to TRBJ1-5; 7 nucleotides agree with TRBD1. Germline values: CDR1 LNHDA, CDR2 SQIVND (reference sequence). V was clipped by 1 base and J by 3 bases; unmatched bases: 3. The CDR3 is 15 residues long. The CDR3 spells CASSIGGQNNQPQHF. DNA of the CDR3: TGTGCCAGTAGTATAGGGGGACAGAACAATCAGCCCCAGCATTTT.

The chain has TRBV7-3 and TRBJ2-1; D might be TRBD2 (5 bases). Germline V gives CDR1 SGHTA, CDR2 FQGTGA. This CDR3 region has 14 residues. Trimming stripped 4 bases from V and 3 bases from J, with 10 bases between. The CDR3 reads CASSYDRDYNEQFF. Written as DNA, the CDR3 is TGTGCCAGCAGCTACGACCGGGACTACAATGAGCAGTTCTTC.

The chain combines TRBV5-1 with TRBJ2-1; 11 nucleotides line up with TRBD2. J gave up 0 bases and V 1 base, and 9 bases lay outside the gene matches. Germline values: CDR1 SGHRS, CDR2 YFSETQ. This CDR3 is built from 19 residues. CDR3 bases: TGCGCCAGCAGCTTGTTGTTAGCGGGGGGGTCAGCCTCCTACAATGAGCAGTTCTTC. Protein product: CASSLLLAGGSASYNEQFF. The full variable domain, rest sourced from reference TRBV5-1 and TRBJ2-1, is KAGVTQTPRYLIKTRGQQVTLSCSPISGHRSVSWYQQTPGQGLQFLFEYFSETQRNKGNFPGRFSGRQFSNSRSEMNVSTLELGDSALYLCASSLLLAGGSASYNEQFFGPGTRLTVL.

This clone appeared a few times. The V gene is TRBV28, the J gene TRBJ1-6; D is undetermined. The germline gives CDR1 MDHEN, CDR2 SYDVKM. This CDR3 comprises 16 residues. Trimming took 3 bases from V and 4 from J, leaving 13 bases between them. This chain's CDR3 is CASSLPPRAYNSPLHF. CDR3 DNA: TGTGCCAGCAGTTTGCCTCCGAGGGCGTATAATTCACCCCTCCACTTT.

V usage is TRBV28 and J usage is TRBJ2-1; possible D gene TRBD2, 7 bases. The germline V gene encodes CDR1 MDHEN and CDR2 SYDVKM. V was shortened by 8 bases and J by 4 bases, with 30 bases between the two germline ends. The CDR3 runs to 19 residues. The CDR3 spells CASGGGRVPYRVKYNEQFF. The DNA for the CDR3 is TGTGCCAGCGGCGGGGGCCGTGTGCCCTACCGGGTTAAATACAATGAGCAGTTCTTC.